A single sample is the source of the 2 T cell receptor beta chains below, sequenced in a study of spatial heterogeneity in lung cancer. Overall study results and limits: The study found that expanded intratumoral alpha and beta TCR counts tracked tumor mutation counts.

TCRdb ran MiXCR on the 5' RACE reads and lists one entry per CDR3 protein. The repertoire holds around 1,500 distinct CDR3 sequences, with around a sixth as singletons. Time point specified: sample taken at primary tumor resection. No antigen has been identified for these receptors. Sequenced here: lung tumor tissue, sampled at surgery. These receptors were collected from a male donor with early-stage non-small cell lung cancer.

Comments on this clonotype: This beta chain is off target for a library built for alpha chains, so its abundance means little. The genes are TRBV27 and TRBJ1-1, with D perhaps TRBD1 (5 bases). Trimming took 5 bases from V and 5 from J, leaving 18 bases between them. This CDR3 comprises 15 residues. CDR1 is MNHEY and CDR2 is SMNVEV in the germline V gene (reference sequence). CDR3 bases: TGTGCCAGCAGTCGCACGAAGGGGCGGGGAACTGAAGCTTTCTTT. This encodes CASSRTKGRGTEAFF.

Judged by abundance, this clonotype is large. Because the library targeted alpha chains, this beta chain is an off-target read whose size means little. Here the CDR3 DNA reads TGTGCCAGCAGTGTAGAGGGGTCGAGGCGCAATCAGCCCCAGCATTTT. Translating gives CASSVEGSRRNQPQHF. The rearrangement uses TRBV6-5 and TRBJ1-5, with a weak D call TRBD1 (5 bases). This CDR3 has 16 amino acids. Looked up from germline, CDR1 is MNHEY and CDR2 is SVGAGI. The germline V and J ends were trimmed by 5 bases and 2 bases, with 16 bases remaining between them.